The 27 T cell receptor beta chains listed next were all sequenced from one sample in a study of blood T cell repertoires in COVID-19. Generated by immunoSEQ multiplex PCR, the TCRdb table keeps only in-frame clones and is missing some. The sample lists about 60,000 clones; around nine tenths were seen once. Sequencing was performed on peripheral blood. The receptors shown here come from a man in his sixties or seventies with acute or convalescent COVID-19.

A single count supports this clone. The rearrangement uses TRBV28 and TRBJ1-2, with 8 bases identical to TRBD1. Unmatched junction bases numbered 4, after V lost 6 bases and J lost 4 bases. This CDR3 has 13 amino acids. The germline V gene encodes CDR1 MDHEN and CDR2 SYDVKM. For the CDR3, the DNA is TGTGCCAGCAGAGACGGGACAGGCTATGGCTACACCTTC. Its protein product is CASRDGTGYGYTF.

The rearrangement joins TRBV2 to TRBJ1-6, with a tentative D call TRBD1 (6 bases). The length of the CDR3 is 16 residues. Germline loops: CDR1 SNHLY, CDR2 FYNNEI. V was trimmed by 7 bases and J by 7 bases, leaving 20 bases between them. The CDR3 region is CASIVNGGAGNSPLHF. For the CDR3, the DNA is TGTGCCAGCATAGTTAACGGGGGGGCGGGGAATTCACCCCTCCACTTT.

This clone appeared a few times. This chain uses TRBV3-1 (or the pseudogene TRBV3-2) with TRBJ1-2; weak D call: TRBD1 (5 bases). V lost 4 bases and J 8 bases, leaving 14 bases between the germline ends. The CDR3 extends over 13 amino acids. Germline-derived CDR1 and CDR2 are LGHDT and YNNKEL (reference sequence). Written as DNA, the CDR3 is TGTGCCAGCAGCCCCTCCCAGGGTCGGGGCTACACCTTC. Translation: CASSPSQGRGYTF.

This chain uses TRBV5-4 with TRBJ1-3, with D unresolved. V was cut by 0 bases and J by 0 bases, with 10 bases left in between. The CDR3 length is 16 residues. The germline CDR1 and CDR2 sequences are SGHNT and YYREEE (reference sequence). CDR3 DNA sequence: TGTGCCAGCAGCTTGGTTACGGGTTCCTCTGGAAACACCATATATTTT. It yields the protein CASSLVTGSSGNTIYF.

V usage is TRBV19 and J usage is TRBJ1-2; possibly TRBD1 for D (5 bases). Germline CDR1 LNHDA, CDR2 SQIVND (reference sequence). CDR3 length: 12 residues. V lost 8 bases and J lost 8, with 15 bases in between. Here the CDR3 DNA reads TGTGCCAGTGACTTGGGGGGACGAGGCTACACCTTC. This translates into CASDLGGRGYTF.

The CDR3 loop reads CASGLSAGNQPQHF. DNA of the CDR3: TGTGCTAGTGGTTTGTCCGCGGGCAATCAGCCCCAGCATTTT. The rearrangement uses TRBV12-5 and TRBJ1-5; D is ambiguous. The V gene lost 2 bases and the J gene lost 2 bases, with 7 bases spanning the gap. CDR3 length: 14 residues. Germline V gives CDR1 LGHNT, CDR2 FRNRAP.

The chain has TRBV27 and TRBJ2-7; 7 positions match TRBD1. The CDR3 extends over 14 amino acids. Germline V lookup: CDR1 MNHEY, CDR2 SMNVEV (reference sequence). V was pared by 2 bases and J by 6 bases, with 7 bases of the junction left unmatched. CDR3 in DNA: TGTGCCAGCAGTTTAAGACAGGGAAGAAGCGAGCAGTACTTC. Residues: CASSLRQGRSEQYF.

This clone was seen only once. The rearrangement links TRBV4-2 to TRBJ2-1; 12 bases are a match to TRBD2. The CDR3 covers 16 residues. J gave up 5 bases and V 1 base, and 3 bases lay outside the gene matches. The germline gives CDR1 LGHNA, CDR2 YNFKEQ. CDR3 DNA sequence: TGTGCCAGCAGCCAAGTCTCTAGCGGGGGGGACAATGAGCAGTTCTTC. Translated: CASSQVSSGGDNEQFF.

The chain is built from TRBV28 and TRBJ2-3, with 9 positions matching TRBD1. The CDR3 is 20 amino acids. V lost 6 bases, J lost 3 bases, and 22 bases stayed unmatched. In germline, CDR1 is MDHEN, CDR2 SYDVKM. The DNA of the CDR3 is TGTGCCAGCAGCTCAAACGGCGCGACAATTGGGACAGGGCAAACAGATACGCAGTATTTT. The encoded protein is CASSSNGATIGTGQTDTQYF.

The chain employs TRBV7-8 and TRBJ2-5, with D possibly TRBD1 on 6 matching bases. V was clipped by 1 base and J by 2 bases, with 14 bases between them. CDR1 SGHVS and CDR2 FQNEAQ come from the germline V gene. CDR3 length: 16 amino acids. CDR3: CASSLGKGGSQETQYF. CDR3 nucleotides: TGTGCCAGCAGCTTAGGAAAAGGGGGTTCGCAAGAGACCCAGTACTTC.

The table lists this clone with a count of one. V usage is TRBV20-1 and J usage is TRBJ1-5, with 10 nucleotides matching TRBD1. J was trimmed by 4 bases and V by 3 bases; bases with no gene match: 3. The CDR3 extends over 14 amino acids. In germline, CDR1 is DFQATT, CDR2 SNEGSKA (reference sequence). The CDR3 loop is CSASRTGGNQPQHF. The CDR3 coding sequence is TGCAGTGCTAGTAGGACAGGGGGAAATCAGCCCCAGCATTTT.

This chain links TRBV29-1 with TRBJ2-1; maybe TRBD2 (5 bases). The CDR3 length is 12 residues. CDR1 and CDR2 from the germline V gene are SQVTM and ANQGSEA. Between the trimmed V and J ends, which lost 1 base and 10 bases, there was a span of 11 bases. CDR3 residues: CSVEGGRGEQFF. CDR3 nucleotide sequence: TGCAGCGTTGAAGGTGGGCGCGGGGAGCAGTTCTTC.

The chain carries TRBV5-6 and TRBJ2-1; 8 bases align to TRBD1. From germline, CDR1 is SGHDT and CDR2 YYEEEE. The CDR3 is 13 residues long. V shed 4 bases and J 6 bases; nucleotides not matched to a gene: 3. The chain's CDR3 is CASSEGTGNEQFF. Written as DNA, the CDR3 is TGTGCCAGCAGCGAGGGGACAGGCAATGAGCAGTTCTTC.

The chain employs TRBV6-6 and TRBJ1-2, with D possibly being TRBD1 (5 bases). The CDR3 sequence is 11 residues long. Trimming removed 0 bases at V and 10 bases at J, with 6 bases between. Germline V gene data show CDR1 as MNHNY and CDR2 as SVGAGI (reference sequence). CDR3: CASSYSGLYTF. The CDR3 DNA sequence: TGTGCCAGCAGTTACTCGGGGCTCTACACCTTC.

The genes are TRBV5-1 and TRBJ2-7; possibly TRBD1 for D (5 bases). The CDR3 consists of 14 residues. The germline V and J ends were trimmed by 2 bases and 3 bases, with 12 bases remaining between them. The germline gives CDR1 SGHRS, CDR2 YFSETQ. For the CDR3, the DNA is TGCGCCAGCAGCTTAAGGACACAAATCTACGAGCAGTACTTC. Protein sequence: CASSLRTQIYEQYF.

In DNA form, the CDR3 reads TGTGCCAGCAGCTTGTTGGGACAGGGTGGACGGGTTCATACGCAGTATTTT. It yields the protein CASSLLGQGGRVHTQYF. V usage is TRBV5-5 and J usage is TRBJ2-3; 9 nucleotides agree with TRBD1. This CDR3 has 17 residues. Losses at the gene ends were 1 base for V and 7 bases for J; bases not matched to a gene: 13. The germline V gene has CDR1 SGHKS and CDR2 YYEKEE (reference sequence).

V is TRBV14 and J is TRBJ2-3, with 16 bases lining up with TRBD2. Germline V gene lookup returns CDR1 SGHDN and CDR2 FVKESK. This CDR3 contains 21 residues. After removal of 1 base from V and 2 bases from J, the junction contained 12 bases not matched to a gene. This chain's CDR3 is CASSQGPGLAGGGVFTDTQYF. The DNA of the CDR3 is TGTGCCAGCAGCCAAGGTCCGGGACTAGCGGGGGGGGGCGTATTCACAGATACGCAGTATTTT.

V usage is TRBV4-2 and J usage is TRBJ2-2; 7 nucleotides line up with TRBD2. After removal of 3 bases from V and 4 bases from J, the junction contained 11 bases not matched to a gene. The CDR3 is 17 residues long. In germline, CDR1 is LGHNA, CDR2 YNFKEQ. The CDR3 spells CASSHPGEGGATGELFF. In DNA form, the CDR3 reads TGTGCCAGCAGCCACCCTGGGGAGGGAGGGGCCACCGGGGAGCTGTTTTTT.

This chain links TRBV30 with TRBJ1-2; TRBD1 aligns across 9 bases. V lost 2 bases, J lost 0 bases, and 13 bases stayed unmatched. Looked up from germline, CDR1 is GTSNPN and CDR2 is SVGIG (reference sequence). The CDR3 is 18 amino acids. DNA for the CDR3: TGTGCCTGGAGTATGCCGGGACAGGGTTCCAAATCTAACTATGGCTACACCTTC. It encodes CAWSMPGQGSKSNYGYTF.

The V call is TRBV27, the J call TRBJ1-5, with 7 bases aligning to TRBD1. Unmatched junction bases numbered 6, after V lost 5 bases and J lost 5 bases. The CDR3 spans 14 residues. Germline CDR1 and CDR2: MNHEY and SMNVEV (reference sequence). The CDR3 loop reads CASSGQVLDQPQHF. CDR3 sequence (DNA): TGTGCCAGCAGTGGACAGGTCTTGGATCAGCCCCAGCATTTT.

V is TRBV19 and J is TRBJ2-7, with TRBD1 identical over 7 bases. Germline CDR1 and CDR2: LNHDA and SQIVND (reference sequence). The CDR3 totals 15 residues. Unmatched junction bases numbered 10, after V lost 5 bases and J lost 3 bases. The CDR3 sequence: CASSLSMTGSYEQYF. As DNA, the CDR3 is TGTGCCAGTAGTCTAAGTATGACAGGGAGCTACGAGCAGTACTTC.

The chain combines TRBV7-2 with TRBJ1-1; tentatively, D is TRBD1 (5 bases). V lost 4 bases and J lost 1, with 19 bases in between. Germline-derived CDR1 and CDR2 are SGHTA and FQGNSA. This CDR3 spans 17 amino acids. CDR3 nucleotides: TGTGCCAGCAGCTCTGAGGGTAGTCGGGGGTGGAACACTGAAGCTTTCTTT. It is translated as CASSSEGSRGWNTEAFF.

A single count supports this clone. This chain links TRBV7-2 with TRBJ2-3; 7 positions match TRBD2. V dropped 2 bases and J dropped 2; count of bases not matched to a gene: 4. CDR1 SGHTA and CDR2 FQGNSA come from the germline V gene. The CDR3 has 15 amino acids. The CDR3 nucleotides are TGTGCCAGCAGCTTAAATCGGGGGGTCACAGATACGCAGTATTTT. It is translated as CASSLNRGVTDTQYF.

The rearrangement links TRBV6-2 or TRBV6-3 to TRBJ2-7; D gene ambiguous. CDR3 length: 13 amino acids. The germline V gene has CDR1 MNHEY and CDR2 SVGEGT. The ends were cut back, 2 bases at V and 4 bases at J, with 9 bases in the middle. The CDR3 nucleotides are TGTGCCAGCAGTTACGCTAGAGCGTACGAGCAGTACTTC. Its protein is CASSYARAYEQYF.

The V call is TRBV14, the J call TRBJ1-2; tentative D call: TRBD1 (5 bases). Germline values: CDR1 SGHDN, CDR2 FVKESK. Trimming stripped 4 bases from V and 5 bases from J, with 17 bases between. The CDR3 consists of 15 residues. The CDR3 DNA sequence: TGTGCCAGCAGCCCAGTCAGGACACTTACGTATGGCTACACCTTC. Translated, it gives CASSPVRTLTYGYTF.

This clone was seen a handful of times. This chain joins TRBV7-9 and TRBJ1-1, with a weak D call TRBD1 (5 bases). This CDR3 is built from 14 residues. CDR1 is SEHNR, CDR2 FQNEAQ, per germline (reference sequence). V was shortened by 3 bases and J by 1 base, with 9 bases between the two germline ends. CDR3 DNA sequence: TGTGCCAGCAGCTTCCGACAGCCGAACACTGAAGCTTTCTTT. Its translation: CASSFRQPNTEAFF.

This rearrangement joins TRBV7-8 to TRBJ2-5, with D perhaps TRBD1 (6 bases). CDR3 length: 14 residues. Trimming shortened V by 2 bases and J by 5 bases, and 12 bases separated the two germline ends. Germline CDR1 is SGHVS and CDR2 is FQNEAQ. The CDR3, as DNA: TGTGCCAGCAGCTTACTATCAGGGGATGAGACCCAGTACTTC. Protein product: CASSLLSGDETQYF.